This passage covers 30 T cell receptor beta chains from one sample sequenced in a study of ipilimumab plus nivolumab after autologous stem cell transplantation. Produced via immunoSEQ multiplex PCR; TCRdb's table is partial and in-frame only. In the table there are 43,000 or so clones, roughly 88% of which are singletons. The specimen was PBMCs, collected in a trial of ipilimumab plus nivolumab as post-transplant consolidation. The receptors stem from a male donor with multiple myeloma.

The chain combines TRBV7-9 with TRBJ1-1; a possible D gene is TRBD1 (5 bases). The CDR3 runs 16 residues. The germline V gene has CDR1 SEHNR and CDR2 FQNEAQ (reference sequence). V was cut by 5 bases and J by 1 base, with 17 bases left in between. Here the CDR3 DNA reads TGTGCCAGCAGCCCCCTCGGGGACGCAGGGAACACTGAAGCTTTCTTT. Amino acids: CASSPLGDAGNTEAFF.

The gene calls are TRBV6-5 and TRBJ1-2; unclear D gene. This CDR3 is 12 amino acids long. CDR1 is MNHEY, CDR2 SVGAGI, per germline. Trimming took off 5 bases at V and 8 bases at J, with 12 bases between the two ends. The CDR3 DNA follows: TGTGCCAGCAGTACCGCGCAGCGCGGCTACACCTTC. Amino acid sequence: CASSTAQRGYTF.

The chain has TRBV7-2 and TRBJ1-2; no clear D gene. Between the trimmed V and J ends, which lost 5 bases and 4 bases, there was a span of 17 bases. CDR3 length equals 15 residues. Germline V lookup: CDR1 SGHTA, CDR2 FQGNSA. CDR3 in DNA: TGTGCCAGCAGCCCTAGCCCGTGGGAAGCCTATGGCTACACCTTC. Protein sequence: CASSPSPWEAYGYTF. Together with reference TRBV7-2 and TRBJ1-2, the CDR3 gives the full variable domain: GAGVSQSPSNKVTEKGKDVELRCDPISGHTALYWYRQSLGQGLEFLIYFQGNSAPDKSGLPSDRFSAERTGGSVSTLTIQRTQQEDSAVYLCASSPSPWEAYGYTFGSGTRLTVV.

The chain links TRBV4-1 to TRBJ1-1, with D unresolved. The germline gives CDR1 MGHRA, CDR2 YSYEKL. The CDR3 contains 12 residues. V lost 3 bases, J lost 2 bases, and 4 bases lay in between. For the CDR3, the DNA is TGCGCCAGCAGCCATACAAACACTGAAGCTTTCTTT. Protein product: CASSHTNTEAFF.

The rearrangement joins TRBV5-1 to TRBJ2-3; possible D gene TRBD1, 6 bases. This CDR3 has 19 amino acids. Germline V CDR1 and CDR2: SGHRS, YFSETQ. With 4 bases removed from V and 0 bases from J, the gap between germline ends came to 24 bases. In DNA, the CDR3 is TGCGCCAGCAGCGGGGGCTCCGGGACCATAAGCCTCAGCACAGATACGCAGTATTTT. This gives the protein CASSGGSGTISLSTDTQYF.

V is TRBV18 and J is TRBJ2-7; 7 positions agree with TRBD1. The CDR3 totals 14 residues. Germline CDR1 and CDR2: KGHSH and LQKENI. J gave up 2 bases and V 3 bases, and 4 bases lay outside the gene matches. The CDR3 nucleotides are TGTGCCAGCTCACCCCCGAGGGGGCCCTACGAGCAGTACTTC. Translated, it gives CASSPPRGPYEQYF.

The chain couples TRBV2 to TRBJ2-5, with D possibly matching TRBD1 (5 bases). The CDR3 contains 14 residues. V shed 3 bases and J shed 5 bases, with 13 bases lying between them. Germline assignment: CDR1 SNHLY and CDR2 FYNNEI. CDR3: CASSDGRAPETQYF. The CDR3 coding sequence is TGTGCCAGCAGTGACGGCAGGGCCCCCGAGACCCAGTACTTC.

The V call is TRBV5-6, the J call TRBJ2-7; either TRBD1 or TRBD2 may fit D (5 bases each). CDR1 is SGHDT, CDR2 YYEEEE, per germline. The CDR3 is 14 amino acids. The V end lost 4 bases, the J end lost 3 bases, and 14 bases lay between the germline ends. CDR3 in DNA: TGTGCCAGCAGCCACGCCGGGACCCTCTACGAGCAGTACTTC. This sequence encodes CASSHAGTLYEQYF.

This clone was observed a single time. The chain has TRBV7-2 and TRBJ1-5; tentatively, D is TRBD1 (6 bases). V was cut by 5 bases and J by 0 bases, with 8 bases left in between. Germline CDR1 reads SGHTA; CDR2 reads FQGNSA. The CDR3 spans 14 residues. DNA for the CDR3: TGTGCCAGCAGCCCGGACAGTAGCAATCAGCCCCAGCATTTT. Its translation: CASSPDSSNQPQHF.

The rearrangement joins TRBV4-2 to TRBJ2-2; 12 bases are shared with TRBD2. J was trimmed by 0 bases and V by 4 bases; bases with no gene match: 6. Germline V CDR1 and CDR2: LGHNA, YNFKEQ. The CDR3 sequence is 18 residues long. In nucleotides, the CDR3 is TGTGCCAGCAGCCTAAGACTAGCGGGGGCCGCGAACACCGGGGAGCTGTTTTTT. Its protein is CASSLRLAGAANTGELFF.

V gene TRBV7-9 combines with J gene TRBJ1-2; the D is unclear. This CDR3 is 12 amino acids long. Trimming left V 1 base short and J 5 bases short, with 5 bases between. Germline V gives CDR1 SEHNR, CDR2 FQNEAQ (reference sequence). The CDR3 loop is CASSLEGYGYTF. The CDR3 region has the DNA TGTGCCAGCAGCTTAGAGGGTTATGGCTACACCTTC.

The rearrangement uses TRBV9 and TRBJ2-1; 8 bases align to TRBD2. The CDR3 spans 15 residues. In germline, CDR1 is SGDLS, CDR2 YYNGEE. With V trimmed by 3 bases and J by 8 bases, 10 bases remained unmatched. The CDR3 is CASSGRGGPRDEQFF. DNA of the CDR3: TGTGCCAGCAGCGGTCGGGGGGGCCCCCGCGATGAGCAGTTCTTC.

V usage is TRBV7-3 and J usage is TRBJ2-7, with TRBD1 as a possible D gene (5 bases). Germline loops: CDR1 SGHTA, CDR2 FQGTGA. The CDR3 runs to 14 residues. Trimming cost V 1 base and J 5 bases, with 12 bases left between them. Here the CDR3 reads CASSLIGQPHEQYF. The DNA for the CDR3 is TGTGCCAGCAGCTTAATAGGACAACCCCACGAGCAGTACTTC.

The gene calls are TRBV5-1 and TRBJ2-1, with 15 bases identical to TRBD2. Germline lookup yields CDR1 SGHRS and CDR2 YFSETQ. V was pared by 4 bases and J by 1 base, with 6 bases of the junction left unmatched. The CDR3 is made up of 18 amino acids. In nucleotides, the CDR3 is TGCGCCAGCAGCCGGGGACTAGCGGGAGGCCTTTCCTACAATGAGCAGTTCTTC. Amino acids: CASSRGLAGGLSYNEQFF.

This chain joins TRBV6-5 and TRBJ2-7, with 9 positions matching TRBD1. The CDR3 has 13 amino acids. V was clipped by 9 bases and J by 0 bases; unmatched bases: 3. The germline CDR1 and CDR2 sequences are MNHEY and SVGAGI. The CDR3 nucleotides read TGTGCCAGTTGGACAGGGGTCTCCTACGAGCAGTACTTC. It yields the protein CASWTGVSYEQYF.

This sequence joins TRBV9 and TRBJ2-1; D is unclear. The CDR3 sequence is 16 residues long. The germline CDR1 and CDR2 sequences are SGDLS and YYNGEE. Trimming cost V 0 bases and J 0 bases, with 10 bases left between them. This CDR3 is CASSVGVLSSYNEQFF. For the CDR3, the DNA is TGTGCCAGCAGCGTAGGGGTTCTGAGCTCCTACAATGAGCAGTTCTTC.

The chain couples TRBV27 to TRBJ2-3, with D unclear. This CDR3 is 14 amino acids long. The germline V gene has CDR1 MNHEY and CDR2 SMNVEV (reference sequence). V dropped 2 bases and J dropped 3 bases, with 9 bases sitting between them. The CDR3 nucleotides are TGTGCCAGCAGTTTAAATGGTGCGACAGATACGCAGTATTTT. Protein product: CASSLNGATDTQYF.

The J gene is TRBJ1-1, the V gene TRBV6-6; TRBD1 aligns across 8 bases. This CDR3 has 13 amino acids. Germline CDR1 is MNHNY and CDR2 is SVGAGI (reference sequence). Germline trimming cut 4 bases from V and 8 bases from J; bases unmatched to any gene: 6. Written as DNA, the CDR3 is TGTGCCAGCAGTTCACAGGGGGTCTCGGAAGCTTTCTTT. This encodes CASSSQGVSEAFF.

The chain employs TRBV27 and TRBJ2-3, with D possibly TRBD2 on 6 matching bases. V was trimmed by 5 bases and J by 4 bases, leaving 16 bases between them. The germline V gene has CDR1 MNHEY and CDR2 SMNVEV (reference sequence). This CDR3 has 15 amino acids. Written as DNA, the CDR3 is TGTGCCAGCAGTACCCCCGGGGGTGAGGCAGATACGCAGTATTTT. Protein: CASSTPGGEADTQYF.

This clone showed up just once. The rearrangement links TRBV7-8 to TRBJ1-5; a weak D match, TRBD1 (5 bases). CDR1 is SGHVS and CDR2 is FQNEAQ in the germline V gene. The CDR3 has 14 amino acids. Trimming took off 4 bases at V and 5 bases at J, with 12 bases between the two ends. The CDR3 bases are TGTGCCAGCAGCTACACGGGGCAATATCAGCCCCAGCATTTT. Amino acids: CASSYTGQYQPQHF.

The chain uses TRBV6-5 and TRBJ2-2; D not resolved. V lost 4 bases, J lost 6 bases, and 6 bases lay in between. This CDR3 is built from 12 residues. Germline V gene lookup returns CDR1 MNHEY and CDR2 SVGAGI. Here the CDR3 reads CASSSVPGELFF. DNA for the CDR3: TGTGCCAGCAGTTCGGTCCCCGGGGAGCTGTTTTTT.

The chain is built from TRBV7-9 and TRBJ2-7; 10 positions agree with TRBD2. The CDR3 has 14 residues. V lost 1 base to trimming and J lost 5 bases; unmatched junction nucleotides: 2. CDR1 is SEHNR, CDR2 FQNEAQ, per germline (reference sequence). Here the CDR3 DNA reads TGTGCCAGCAGCTTAGGCCTAGCGGGAGACGAGCAGTACTTC. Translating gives CASSLGLAGDEQYF.

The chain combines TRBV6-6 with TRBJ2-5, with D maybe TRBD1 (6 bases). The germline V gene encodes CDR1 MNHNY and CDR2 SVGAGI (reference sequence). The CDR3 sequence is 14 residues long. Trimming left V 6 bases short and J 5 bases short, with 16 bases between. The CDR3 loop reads CASRSGTLGETQYF. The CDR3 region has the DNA TGTGCCAGCAGGTCCGGGACACTCGGCGAGACCCAGTACTTC.

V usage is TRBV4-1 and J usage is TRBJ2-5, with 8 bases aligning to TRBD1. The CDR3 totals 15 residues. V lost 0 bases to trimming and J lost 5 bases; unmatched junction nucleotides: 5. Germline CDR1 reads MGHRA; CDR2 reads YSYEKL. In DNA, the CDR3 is TGCGCCAGCAGCCAAGAGCGGACAGGGAGGGAGACCCAGTACTTC. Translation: CASSQERTGRETQYF.

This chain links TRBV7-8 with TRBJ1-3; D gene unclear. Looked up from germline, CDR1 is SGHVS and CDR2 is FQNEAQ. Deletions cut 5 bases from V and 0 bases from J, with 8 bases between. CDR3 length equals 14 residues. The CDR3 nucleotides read TGTGCCAGCAGCAAATTGAGCTCTGGAAACACCATATATTTT. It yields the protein CASSKLSSGNTIYF.

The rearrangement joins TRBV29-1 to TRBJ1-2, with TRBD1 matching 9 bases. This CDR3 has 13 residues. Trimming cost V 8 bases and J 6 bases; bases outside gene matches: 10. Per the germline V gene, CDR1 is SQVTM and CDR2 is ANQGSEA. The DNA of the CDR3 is TGCAGCACAACGGACAGGGGCGTCGATGGCTACACCTTC. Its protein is CSTTDRGVDGYTF.

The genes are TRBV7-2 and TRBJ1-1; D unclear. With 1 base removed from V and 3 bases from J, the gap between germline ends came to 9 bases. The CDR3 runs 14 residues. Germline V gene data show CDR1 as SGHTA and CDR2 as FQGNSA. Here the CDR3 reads CASSLDRRYTEAFF. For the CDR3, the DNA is TGTGCCAGCAGCTTAGACAGAAGATACACTGAAGCTTTCTTT.

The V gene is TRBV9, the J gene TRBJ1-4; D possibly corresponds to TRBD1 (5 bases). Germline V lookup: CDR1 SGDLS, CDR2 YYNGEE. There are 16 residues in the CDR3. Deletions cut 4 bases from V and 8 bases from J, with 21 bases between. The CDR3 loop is CASSPADIGTGEKLFF. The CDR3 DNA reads TGTGCCAGCAGCCCCGCCGACATAGGGACGGGGGAAAAACTGTTTTTT.

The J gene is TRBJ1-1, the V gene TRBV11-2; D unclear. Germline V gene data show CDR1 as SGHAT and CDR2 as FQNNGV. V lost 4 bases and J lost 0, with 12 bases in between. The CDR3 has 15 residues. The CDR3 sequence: CASSSDLALNTEAFF. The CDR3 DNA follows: TGTGCCAGCAGCTCCGATCTGGCCCTGAACACTGAAGCTTTCTTT.

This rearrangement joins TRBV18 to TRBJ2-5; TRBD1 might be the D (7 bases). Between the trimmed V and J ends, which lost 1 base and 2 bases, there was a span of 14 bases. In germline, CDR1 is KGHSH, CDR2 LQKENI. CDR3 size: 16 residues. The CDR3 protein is CASSPLVRGDQETQYF. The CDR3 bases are TGTGCCAGCTCACCACTTGTCAGGGGGGATCAAGAGACCCAGTACTTC.